This T cell receptor (beta chain) was profiled in a study of cytomegalovirus exposure and HLA in healthy donors (dated by TCRdb to between 2016 and 2019). Background for the entire study: According to an earlier analysis of 550 to 750 of the donors, about 179 million T cells yielded some 120 million unique TCR beta sequences and more than 250 Gb of sequence data. Around 320 gigabases of sequencing data and around 87 million unique TCR sequences were included in an early release covering about 700 HLA-typed donors. Among the roughly 400 genotyped donors, approximately 82% belonged to the genetic ancestry cluster associated with self-reported Caucasian donors. The aim of the study was to test whether cataloging public T cell receptors could identify signatures of past pathogen exposure. The study used immunosequencing to profile the T cell repertoires of approximately 640 subjects and linked those repertoires to cytomegalovirus serostatus. Along with the approximately 670-subject first cohort, a separate validation cohort of about 110 different subjects was used. High-throughput TCR immunosequencing, statistical association of individual TCRs with disease status, and machine learning were combined to predict cytomegalovirus infection status. A later analysis re-examined previously published TCR beta repertoires from 600 to 700 donors and added high-resolution HLA genotyping to investigate patterns of TCR occurrence. Rather than using new phenotypic data, the later analysis identified candidate immune exposures from TCR beta sequences and from how often those sequences occurred across donors. To decide whether each TCR beta V gene segment behaved as functional or pseudogenic, an earlier analysis of some 600 of the donors relied on high-throughput TCR beta sequencing. Donor age, sex, ethnicity and CMV serostatus were compiled together with the repertoire data. In a later genetic analysis, genome-wide SNP genotypes for about 65% of the roughly 700 donors were used, and that subset was treated as a discovery cohort. All discovery cohort repertoires had been generated using a single sequencing platform. Class I and class II HLA loci were covered by the typing at four-digit resolution. Typing coverage varied by locus: roughly 620-630 donors for A, B, C, DRB1 and DQB1; some 520 for DQA1; approximately 570 for DPA1; around 490 for DPB1. Several DR-DQ haplotypes were handled as single units for association and clustering, since linkage in the cohort was strong. On average, 235,054 unique TCR beta nucleotide sequences were sequenced per donor among about 400 genotyped donors of the cohort, with roughly 18% of those sequences being non-productive.

Cut back by 9 bases and 4 bases, the V and J ends lie 19 bases apart. There are 15 amino acids in the CDR3, from cysteine to phenylalanine inclusive. Only CDR3 DNA remains: 45 bases, in frame from the first base. Library generation was performed with the immunoSEQ multiplex PCR assay. For the multiplex PCR, a mixture combining 60 forward primers for TCR Vbeta segments and 13 reverse primers for TCR Jbeta segments was used. The CDR3 region of rearranged TCR beta genes was amplified from genomic DNA by a multiplex PCR assay. Amplified TCR beta libraries were sequenced as 87-base-pair reads on the Illumina HiSeq System. Turning to the authors' computational methods: A later analysis tallied 80 million to 95 million unique TCR beta chains across the 700 or so repertoires, and around 12 million of those chains were shared by two or more donors. A nearest-neighbor algorithm error-corrected the raw reads and collapsed the reads into unique sequences, merging closely related sequences to remove PCR and sequencing errors. Alignment of CDR3 sequences to IMGT reference sequences was used to assign V, D and J gene segments. For a sequence to be retained, a match of at least six nucleotides to both a V gene segment and a J gene segment was required. Rearrangements were called productive when the CDR3 lacked stop codons and stayed in frame with V and J; all others were non-productive. Following IMGT convention, CDR3 was defined as the stretch from the second conserved V-encoded cysteine up to the conserved J-encoded phenylalanine. The earlier analysis of 587 of the donors excluded sequences that lacked an unambiguous match to a single V gene segment. An earlier analysis of 450 to 650 of the donors called V segments functional above 56.7% productive rearrangements and segregating when the between-donor standard deviation exceeded 5%. A statistical classification framework was built to diagnose cytomegalovirus status from the catalog of TCR beta chain sequences. V and J gene assignment, in a later analysis, came from comparing TCR nucleotide sequences with IMGT/GENE-DB human TR gene sequences. In a later analysis, CDR3 sequences and most-parsimonious VDJ recombination scenarios were assigned using the TCRdist pipeline. In a later analysis, each TCR beta chain was defined by its CDR3 amino acid sequence together with its V-gene family, and reads lacking a unique V-gene family were excluded. In a later analysis, around 650 highly shared, low-generation-probability nucleotide sequences were removed to address suspected cross-contamination and a sequencing artifact. For each public chain, a later analysis derived a clonal expansion index from normalized ranks of inferred template counts within each repertoire. In a later analysis, generation probabilities were computed using a VDJ recombination model fitted to out-of-frame rearrangements, and the results were checked against IGoR. Hypergeometric tests were used in a later analysis to score TCR-TCR, TCR-HLA and TCR-CMV co-occurrence, with a repertoire-size bias correction applied to the TCR pairs. False discovery rates were estimated in a later analysis by permuting HLA or CMV assignments 20 times. In a later analysis, co-occurring TCRs were grouped using DBSCAN, with TCRdist sequence similarity added in when clustering inside HLA-allele-positive subsets. Co-occurrence clustering excluded repertoires with fewer than 30,000 or more than 120,000 public chains, plus five with anomalous nucleotide sharing. This immuneACCESS table, as held by TCRdb, lists in-frame sequences with V and J called but not all clones. Of the missing ones, under half trace to an unresolved V gene in checked studies; the others have no known cause. V and J calls and clone size are as listed in that table; D and trimming were resolved from the DNA. Present in this sample are approximately 140,000 clones, approximately 80% of which were seen just once. The leading ten clones occupy about 0.63% of the sample.

What the work shows at the level of the full study, not this receptor alone: In vitro tests confirmed that a few of the cytomegalovirus-associated TCR beta chains recognize cytomegalovirus antigens. A further reported finding was that TCR beta sequences accurately predicted the HLA-A and HLA-B alleles for most subjects in the first cohort. Roughly uniform sequencing depth across donors was assumed in presence/absence analyses, although this assumption may not hold. Linkage disequilibrium might explain the correlated functional status among segregating V segments, but an unknown experimental factor could not be excluded. Cytomegalovirus status was reported to be diagnosed by the classifier with high specificity and sensitivity in both the original and validation cohorts. Compared with the approximately 700-donor mean, donors in an Asian-associated ancestry cluster had fewer N-insertions in productive TCRs, according to a later genetic analysis. In a later analysis, HLA-associated TCR beta chains were found to be more clonally expanded and to have lower generation probabilities than equally common non-associated chains. A cluster of highly shared sequence variants was judged likely to be a technical artifact of the sequencing pipeline. According to the authors, the approach could potentially be generalized to other disease states and immunological phenotypes. A later analysis found that TCR association rates varied across HLA loci, with DRB1 alleles showing the most associated TCRs and HLA-C alleles the fewest. A later genetic analysis associated a missense DCLRE1C variant with V-gene and J-gene trimming of TCR beta chains, and an independent cohort replicated the association. Specific HLA alleles were associated with roughly 17,000 TCR beta sequences at a false discovery rate of 0.05 in a later analysis. A later analysis reported that several top co-occurrence clusters appeared linked to parvovirus B19, influenza, CMV and Epstein-Barr virus. When HLA alleles, especially DR and DQ, strongly co-occurred, attributing TCR associations to individual alleles was difficult. Because HLA typing was unavailable for some donors at each locus, only the typed subset was used in association tests. Roughly 15 rarely observed V segments, including chromosome 9 orphons, were excluded from the earlier analysis of about 610 of the donors because counts were too low. Most TCR sequences were observed very rarely across donors, whereas some public TCRs were present in many individuals. In an earlier analysis of 587 of the donors, most TCR beta V segments appeared in productive rearrangements about 87% or about 30% of the time, broadly matching IMGT annotations. Some IMGT-functional V segments, including TRBV6-2 and TRBV6-3, could not be distinguished by the 87-base-pair reads and were therefore excluded. This cohort had only TCR beta chains sequenced, and the lack of alpha or paired-chain data limited which features could be detected. According to a later analysis, most CMV-associated TCR beta chains appeared to be HLA-restricted, and the HLA associations seemed to be driven largely by CMV exposure. In the study, about 150 TCR beta chains were listed as associated with cytomegalovirus. Immune exposure information for the cohort was limited to CMV serostatus.

In total, roughly 670 healthy bone marrow donors made up the cohort. All cohort members were sampled while nominally healthy, although unrecorded immune exposures were likely present. The donor tested CMV seronegative, placing the donor among the roughly 340 seronegative members of the cohort. Each donor provided a peripheral blood sample, and peripheral blood mononuclear cells were used for TCR beta sequencing. Genomic DNA was extracted from the blood cell samples with the Qiagen DNeasy Blood Extraction Kit. A word on this clone: The antigen it binds to is not known. No clone much larger than this one lies a single base away; base qualities are absent.

The V and J genes are TRBV6-7 and TRBJ2-1; the D gene is perhaps TRBD1, on 5 matching bases. TRBV6-7 belongs to the ORF category, with a function that is uncertain. The sequencing input was PBMCs. This receptor was taken from a man between 18 and 29 years old in good health and CMV-seronegative. CDR3 region: CARGTLTTVYNEQFF. The DNA reads TGTGCCAGGGGAACCCTTACGACAGTTTACAATGAGCAGTTCTTC.